This is a list of T cell receptor beta chains from one sample in a study of T-cell memory formation after mild COVID-19. TCRdb independently ran MiXCR on the 5' RACE reads; one entry per CDR3 protein. The sample includes 280,000 or so distinct CDR3 sequences, 18% of them seen just once. Sequenced input: PBMCs or a T cell subset sorted from them (not recorded which). The receptors shown here come from a man between 18 and 29 years old who had mild COVID-19 (a few samples of this study predate the infection). Cell type and time point are not known. Both conserved end residues are part of each CDR3. The D gene is left open where the match is weak. Only part of the rows carry a size: once, few, many, or a class if the clone is expanded.

size: few
V: TRBV5-5
J: TRBJ2-2
D: TRBD1
DNA: TGTGCCAGCAGCTTGTGGGCGACAGGGCGGACCGGGGAGCTGTTTTTT
CDR3: CASSLWATGRTGELFF

size: .
V: TRBV29-1
J: TRBJ1-4
D: .
DNA: TGCAGCGTCGAAGGGAATCAAAGGGGTGAAAAACTGTTTTTT
CDR3: CSVEGNQRGEKLFF

size: many
V: TRBV7-3
J: TRBJ2-3
D: .
DNA: TGTGCCAGCAGCTTATCTCCAGCGAAAGATACGCAGTATTTT
CDR3: CASSLSPAKDTQYF

size: few
V: TRBV12-5
J: TRBJ2-3
D: .
DNA: TGTGCTAGTGGTTTGGGCACTCCGGGCCCAGGAGGCACAGATACGCAGTATTTT
CDR3: CASGLGTPGPGGTDTQYF

size: few
V: TRBV7-2
J: TRBJ1-1
D: .
DNA: TGTGCCAGCAGCTTAACGGGGGGGTCGGACACTGAAGCTTTCTTT
CDR3: CASSLTGGSDTEAFF

size: few
V: TRBV5-5
J: TRBJ1-1
D: TRBD1
DNA: TGTGCCAGCAGGTCGCCGGGACAGGGGCTGGGAGCTTTCTTT
CDR3: CASRSPGQGLGAFF

size: .
V: TRBV4-1
J: TRBJ2-3
D: TRBD1
DNA: TGCGCCAGCAGCCCGACAGGGCCAGATACGCAGTATTTT
CDR3: CASSPTGPDTQYF

size: few
V: TRBV4-1
J: TRBJ2-3
D: .
DNA: TGCGCCAGCAGCCAAGATGGGTTGGCGGGGGCAGGGGATACGCAGTATTTT
CDR3: CASSQDGLAGAGDTQYF

size: many
V: TRBV7-2
J: TRBJ2-1
D: TRBD1
DNA: TGTGCCAGCAGCCCGGACAGGGGGTCCTACAATGAGCAGTTCTTC
CDR3: CASSPDRGSYNEQFF

size: .
V: TRBV7-9
J: TRBJ2-1
D: TRBD1
DNA: TGTGCCAGCAGCTTCTACCGAACCGGGACAGGGGGCGAGCATGAGCAGTTCTTC
CDR3: CASSFYRTGTGGEHEQFF

size: .
V: TRBV2
J: TRBJ1-5
D: .
DNA: TGTGCCAGCAGTGAAGCGTCTCCGGGGAATAGCAATCAGCCCCAGCATTTT
CDR3: CASSEASPGNSNQPQHF

size: many
V: TRBV4-1
J: TRBJ1-1
D: .
DNA: TGCGCCAGCAGCCAAGATGGGACAAACCCGGGAGCTTTCTTT
CDR3: CASSQDGTNPGAFF

size: .
V: TRBV6-5
J: TRBJ2-3
D: .
DNA: TGTGCCAGCAGTTACGGCCCCACGGTGACTAGCACAGATACGCAGTATTTT
CDR3: CASSYGPTVTSTDTQYF

size: .
V: TRBV6-6
J: TRBJ1-2
D: .
DNA: TGTGCCAGCAGTTACCCAGCAGGGCGGGACTATGGCTACACCTTC
CDR3: CASSYPAGRDYGYTF

size: .
V: TRBV10-3
J: TRBJ2-4
D: .
DNA: TGTGCCATCAGGGATCTAGCCAAAAACATTCAGTACTTC
CDR3: CAIRDLAKNIQYF

size: .
V: TRBV7-3
J: TRBJ1-1
D: .
DNA: TGTGCCAGCAGCTTCATGGAGGGCACTGAAGCTTTCTTT
CDR3: CASSFMEGTEAFF

size: .
V: TRBV6-5
J: TRBJ2-7
D: .
DNA: TGTGCCAGCAGTTACTCGGACTTCTACGAGCAGTACTTC
CDR3: CASSYSDFYEQYF

size: once
V: TRBV5-4
J: TRBJ2-5
D: .
DNA: TGTGCCAGAAGCTTGGGGGGCGGAGAGACCCAGTACTTC
CDR3: CARSLGGGETQYF

size: .
V: TRBV7-8
J: TRBJ1-1
D: .
DNA: TGTGCCAGCAGCTTAGATGGGGTGCCCGCTGAAGCTTTCTTT
CDR3: CASSLDGVPAEAFF

size: .
V: TRBV28
J: TRBJ1-4
D: .
DNA: TGTGCCAGCAGTTTCTACAGCCGGCTTGAAAAACTGTTTTTT
CDR3: CASSFYSRLEKLFF

size: few
V: TRBV7-2
J: TRBJ2-1
D: TRBD2
DNA: TGTGCCAGCAGCTTTAAGCGGGGCGGTGAGCAGTTCTTC
CDR3: CASSFKRGGEQFF

size: .
V: TRBV10-3
J: TRBJ1-1
D: .
DNA: TGTGCCATCAGTAATCGACAGCCGGCCCTTGGGACTGAAGCTTTCTTT
CDR3: CAISNRQPALGTEAFF

size: .
V: TRBV11-3
J: TRBJ2-2
D: TRBD1
DNA: TGTGCCAGCAGCTTAGATCAGGCCGGGACAGGGAACACCGGGGAGCTGTTTTTT
CDR3: CASSLDQAGTGNTGELFF

size: few
V: TRBV20-1
J: TRBJ1-2
D: TRBD1
DNA: TGCAGTGCTATATCAGGGGGAGGCTACACCTTC
CDR3: CSAISGGGYTF

size: few
V: TRBV30
J: TRBJ1-2
D: TRBD1
DNA: TGTGCCTGGAGTGTACAGGGGGCGAGTGGCTACACCTTC
CDR3: CAWSVQGASGYTF

size: few
V: TRBV3-1
J: TRBJ2-3
D: TRBD2
DNA: TGTGCCAGCCGGCGGACTAGCGCCACAGATACGCAGTATTTT
CDR3: CASRRTSATDTQYF

size: few
V: TRBV5-1
J: TRBJ2-5
D: .
DNA: TGCGCCAGCAGCTTGGTCCAGGGCCAAGAGACCCAGTACTTC
CDR3: CASSLVQGQETQYF

size: .
V: TRBV7-2
J: TRBJ1-5
D: .
DNA: TGTGCCAGCAGCCTCCACGGCAATCAGCCCCAGCATTTT
CDR3: CASSLHGNQPQHF

size: few
V: TRBV5-1
J: TRBJ2-3
D: TRBD2
DNA: TGCGCCAGCAGCTTGACTAGCGACGGATATACGCAGTATTTT
CDR3: CASSLTSDGYTQYF

size: many
V: TRBV7-3
J: TRBJ2-1
D: TRBD2
DNA: TGTGCCAGCAGCCGGGGACTAGCCGCGGGAAATGAGCAGTTCTTC
CDR3: CASSRGLAAGNEQFF

size: few
V: TRBV5-1
J: TRBJ2-3
D: .
DNA: TGCGCCAGCAGCCGGGGGACATTTGCAGATACGCAGTATTTT
CDR3: CASSRGTFADTQYF

size: few
V: TRBV4-2
J: TRBJ2-1
D: .
DNA: TGTGCCAGCAGCCAAGAAACGGTCTCCTACAATGAGCAGTTCTTC
CDR3: CASSQETVSYNEQFF

size: few
V: TRBV9
J: TRBJ2-1
D: .
DNA: TGTGCCAGCAGCGAAGGGGCGGTCCAGTTCTTC
CDR3: CASSEGAVQFF

size: .
V: TRBV6-2/TRBV6-3
J: TRBJ1-1
D: .
DNA: TGTGCCAGCACCCTAGGGTTTGGGAACACTGAAGCTTTCTTT
CDR3: CASTLGFGNTEAFF

size: .
V: TRBV20-1
J: TRBJ1-5
D: .
DNA: TGCAGTGCGGCCCGGGACACCTCCCGTCAGCCCCAGCATTTT
CDR3: CSAARDTSRQPQHF

size: few
V: TRBV24-1
J: TRBJ2-1
D: .
DNA: TGTGCCACCAGTGATTGGACGGATTCTGAAAATGAGCAGTTCTTC
CDR3: CATSDWTDSENEQFF

size: few
V: TRBV5-1
J: TRBJ2-7
D: TRBD2
DNA: TGCGCCAGCAGCTCACGGCCGGGGACTAGCGGGGGGGCCCGCGAGCAGTACTTC
CDR3: CASSSRPGTSGGAREQYF